The 8 T cell receptor beta chains below come from one sample, sequenced in a study of blood T cell repertoires in COVID-19 (dated by TCRdb to about 2020). Libraries were constructed by the immunoSEQ multiplex PCR assay. TCRdb took over this immuneACCESS table, retaining in-frame rearrangements with V and J assigned. Such tables are incomplete; in checked studies, under half of the missing clones stem from an unresolved V gene, and the remainder is unexplained. The sample table contains approximately 150,000 clones; only one count was recorded for about 89% of them. The leading ten clones occupy 18% of the sample. Sequences were obtained from peripheral blood. These receptors were obtained from a man between 50 and 59 years old with active or convalescent COVID-19.

The chain combines TRBV5-1 with TRBJ1-6; 8 nucleotides match TRBD1. V lost 3 bases to trimming and J lost 9 bases; unmatched junction nucleotides: 8. The CDR3 runs to 15 residues. The germline CDR1 and CDR2 sequences are SGHRS and YFSETQ. In DNA, the CDR3 is TGCGCCAGCAGCTCCCTGGACAGGGAAGCTTCACCCCTCCACTTT. Translation gives CASSSLDREASPLHF.

The V gene is TRBV6-5, the J gene TRBJ2-3; 10 bases line up with TRBD2. Per the germline V gene, CDR1 is MNHEY and CDR2 is SVGAGI. Trimming cost V 6 bases and J 6 bases; bases outside gene matches: 6. The CDR3 totals 14 residues. This chain's CDR3 is CASRQGLAPDTQYF. As DNA, the CDR3 is TGTGCCAGCAGACAGGGACTAGCGCCGGATACGCAGTATTTT.

This chain joins TRBV7-2 and TRBJ2-5; D uncertain. Per the germline V gene, CDR1 is SGHTA and CDR2 is FQGNSA. CDR3 size: 13 residues. Trimming took 5 bases from V and 1 from J, leaving 8 bases between them. For the CDR3, the DNA is TGTGCCAGCAGCCACCGAGGCCAAGAGACCCAGTACTTC. It codes for CASSHRGQETQYF.

The J gene is TRBJ2-7, the V gene TRBV5-6, with TRBD1 matching 8 bases. The CDR3 length is 15 residues. Trimming took 0 bases from V and 4 from J; bases not matched to a gene: 6. Germline values: CDR1 SGHDT, CDR2 YYEEEE. The CDR3 nucleotides are TGTGCCAGCAGCTTGGTCCGGCACAGGGGGTACGAGCAGTACTTC. It codes for CASSLVRHRGYEQYF.

The rearrangement uses TRBV5-6 and TRBJ1-2; no clear D gene. Trimming took 3 bases from V and 5 from J, leaving 11 bases between them. The CDR3 covers 13 residues. Germline CDR1 reads SGHDT; CDR2 reads YYEEEE. CDR3 nucleotides: TGTGCCAGCAGCTCGACCCTGGAGTATGGCTACACCTTC. It codes for CASSSTLEYGYTF.

The rearrangement joins TRBV25-1 to TRBJ2-5, with 7 bases lining up with TRBD2. Per germline, CDR1 MGHDK and CDR2 SYGVNS. V lost 5 bases to trimming and J lost 5 bases; unmatched junction nucleotides: 14. The CDR3 runs 16 residues. As DNA, the CDR3 is TGTGCCAGCAGTCAAAGGGGAGGGTCAGGGAGGGAGACCCAGTACTTC. This translates into CASSQRGGSGRETQYF.

This clone was seen a single time. The chain is built from TRBV2 and TRBJ2-3; D perhaps matches TRBD2 (5 bases). This CDR3 comprises 18 residues. V lost 7 bases and J lost 1, with 24 bases in between. CDR1 is SNHLY and CDR2 is FYNNEI in the germline V gene. The CDR3: CASKTGGLDFLRTDTQYF. The DNA of the CDR3 is TGTGCCAGCAAGACTGGCGGGCTAGACTTCCTTCGCACAGATACGCAGTATTTT. Full variable domain (rest looked up from reference TRBV2 and TRBJ2-3): EPEVTQTPSHQVTQMGQEVILRCVPISNHLYFYWYRQILGQKVEFLVSFYNNEISEKSEIFDDQFSVERPDGSNFTLKIRSTKLEDSAMYFCASKTGGLDFLRTDTQYFGPGTRLTVL.

The chain's CDR3 is CACQRASGSLFWETQYF. CDR3 DNA: TGTGCCTGCCAACGAGCTAGCGGGAGTCTGTTTTGGGAGACCCAGTACTTC. This sequence joins TRBV30 and TRBJ2-5, with 10 bases that match TRBD2. V lost 6 bases and J lost 5; bases outside the gene matches: 18. Looked up from germline, CDR1 is GTSNPN and CDR2 is SVGIG (reference sequence). CDR3 length: 17 residues.